This is a list of T cell receptor beta chains from one sample in a study of blood T cell repertoires in COVID-19. Some clones are missing from TCRdb's copy, which holds only in-frame ones; the method was immunoSEQ multiplex PCR. This sample has 200,000 to 250,000 clones, with 86% found just once. Sequencing used peripheral blood. The receptors were gathered from a woman older than 75 with COVID-19, enrolled during active disease. Each CDR3 is given with its conserved first and last residue. A D gene is named only where the DNA matches it firmly. Clone size appears in some rows only: once, few, many, or a class for an expanded clone.

CDR3 DNA: TGTGCCAGCAGCGTAGATCTAGATCAGCCCCAGCATTTT; CDR3 protein: CASSVDLDQPQHF; D gene: NA; J gene: TRBJ1-5; clone size: NA; V gene: TRBV9
CDR3 DNA: TGTGCCAGCAGCCGACAGGGTTTAGGTTCACCCCTCCACTTT; CDR3 protein: CASSRQGLGSPLHF; D gene: TRBD1; J gene: TRBJ1-6; clone size: NA; V gene: TRBV6-6
CDR3 DNA: TGTGCCACCAGCAGGGGGGCGGGGGGGAACCAAGAGACCCAGTACTTC; CDR3 protein: CATSRGAGGNQETQYF; D gene: TRBD2; J gene: TRBJ2-5; clone size: NA; V gene: TRBV15
CDR3 DNA: TGTGCCAGCAGCTCCCGCCCGGGGATTGAGCAGTTCTTC; CDR3 protein: CASSSRPGIEQFF; D gene: NA; J gene: TRBJ2-1; clone size: once; V gene: TRBV7-2
CDR3 DNA: TGTGCCAGCAGTTTACCTAGCGGATCCATGGGGTACAATGAGCAGTTCTTC; CDR3 protein: CASSLPSGSMGYNEQFF; D gene: TRBD2; J gene: TRBJ2-1; clone size: NA; V gene: TRBV28
CDR3 DNA: TGTGCCAGCAGTGAAGTGGGGCTTGGGGATTACGAGCAGTACTTC; CDR3 protein: CASSEVGLGDYEQYF; D gene: NA; J gene: TRBJ2-7; clone size: NA; V gene: TRBV6-1
CDR3 DNA: TGTGCCAGCAGATTAACAGGGGGCGCACGGACTGAAGCTTTCTTT; CDR3 protein: CASRLTGGARTEAFF; D gene: TRBD1; J gene: TRBJ1-1; clone size: NA; V gene: TRBV28
CDR3 DNA: TGCGCCAGCAGCTCCGGGACTAGAGTCGACACCGGGGAGCTGTTTTTT; CDR3 protein: CASSSGTRVDTGELFF; D gene: TRBD2; J gene: TRBJ2-2; clone size: NA; V gene: TRBV5-1
CDR3 DNA: TGTGCCAGCAGTTACTCTCCGGCTAGCGGCGGCTACGAGCAGTACTTC; CDR3 protein: CASSYSPASGGYEQYF; D gene: TRBD2; J gene: TRBJ2-7; clone size: few; V gene: TRBV6-2/TRBV6-3
CDR3 DNA: TGTGCCAGCAGAATTTCGGCGGGGGAGACCCAGTACTTC; CDR3 protein: CASRISAGETQYF; D gene: NA; J gene: TRBJ2-5; clone size: NA; V gene: TRBV7-2
CDR3 DNA: TGTGCCAGTAGTATCGGGGATGTGGGTTCACCCCTCCACTTT; CDR3 protein: CASSIGDVGSPLHF; D gene: NA; J gene: TRBJ1-6; clone size: NA; V gene: TRBV19
CDR3 DNA: TGTGCCAGCAGCGTAGGGCCCCCTTATCGACAGGGCCAAGAGACCCAGTACTTC; CDR3 protein: CASSVGPPYRQGQETQYF; D gene: TRBD1; J gene: TRBJ2-5; clone size: NA; V gene: TRBV9
CDR3 DNA: TGTGCCAGCAGCCGCCGACAGGGGGGGAAGGAGACCCAGTACTTC; CDR3 protein: CASSRRQGGKETQYF; D gene: TRBD1; J gene: TRBJ2-5; clone size: NA; V gene: TRBV3-1/TRBV3-2
CDR3 DNA: TGCAGTGCTAGTCTGGGGAGCACTAGCACAGATACGCAGTATTTT; CDR3 protein: CSASLGSTSTDTQYF; D gene: NA; J gene: TRBJ2-3; clone size: few; V gene: TRBV20-1
CDR3 DNA: TGTGCCAGCAGCTTAGCGTCGACAGGGGGAAGAGGCACTGAAGCTTTCTTT; CDR3 protein: CASSLASTGGRGTEAFF; D gene: TRBD1; J gene: TRBJ1-1; clone size: NA; V gene: TRBV7-9
CDR3 DNA: TGTGCCAGCAGCAAGAATCGAGGAGAGACCCAGTACTTC; CDR3 protein: CASSKNRGETQYF; D gene: NA; J gene: TRBJ2-5; clone size: NA; V gene: TRBV6-5
CDR3 DNA: TGTGCCACCAGTGATTTTACAGGGAAGCCCCAGCATTTT; CDR3 protein: CATSDFTGKPQHF; D gene: NA; J gene: TRBJ1-5; clone size: NA; V gene: TRBV24-1
CDR3 DNA: TGTGCCAGCAGTTACGGGGACAGGGCTCCGAGTGGCTACACCTTC; CDR3 protein: CASSYGDRAPSGYTF; D gene: TRBD1; J gene: TRBJ1-2; clone size: NA; V gene: TRBV6-5
CDR3 DNA: TGTGCCAGCAGGGCCGGGACAGAAGGCAATCAGCCCCAGCATTTT; CDR3 protein: CASRAGTEGNQPQHF; D gene: TRBD1; J gene: TRBJ1-5; clone size: NA; V gene: TRBV2
CDR3 DNA: TGTGCCAGCAGCTCTGGAGGGCAGAGCAATCAGCCCCAGCATTTT; CDR3 protein: CASSSGGQSNQPQHF; D gene: NA; J gene: TRBJ1-5; clone size: NA; V gene: TRBV5-4
CDR3 DNA: TGTGCCAGCAGTTTAAGGTCAGGGGGTGGCTACACCTTC; CDR3 protein: CASSLRSGGGYTF; D gene: TRBD1; J gene: TRBJ1-2; clone size: NA; V gene: TRBV27
CDR3 DNA: TGTGCCAGCAGCCTGGACAGGGGGAATGAAAAACTGTTTTTT; CDR3 protein: CASSLDRGNEKLFF; D gene: TRBD1; J gene: TRBJ1-4; clone size: NA; V gene: TRBV6-5
CDR3 DNA: TGTGCCAGCAGTTTGAGGGATGGGTATGGCTACACCTTC; CDR3 protein: CASSLRDGYGYTF; D gene: NA; J gene: TRBJ1-2; clone size: NA; V gene: TRBV28
CDR3 DNA: TGTGCCAGCAGTACCGGGACAAGAAATCAGCCCCAGCATTTT; CDR3 protein: CASSTGTRNQPQHF; D gene: NA; J gene: TRBJ1-5; clone size: NA; V gene: TRBV3-1/TRBV3-2
CDR3 DNA: TGTGCCAGCAGGCCGGGACAGTCTAACTATGGCTACACCTTC; CDR3 protein: CASRPGQSNYGYTF; D gene: TRBD1; J gene: TRBJ1-2; clone size: few; V gene: TRBV6-5
CDR3 DNA: TGTGCCAGCAGCTTGTTAGCGGGGGGGAGCACCGGGGAGCTGTTTTTT; CDR3 protein: CASSLLAGGSTGELFF; D gene: TRBD2; J gene: TRBJ2-2; clone size: NA; V gene: TRBV5-6
CDR3 DNA: TGTGCCATCAGTGATGGGCCGGGACAGGACGAAAAACTGTTTTTT; CDR3 protein: CAISDGPGQDEKLFF; D gene: TRBD1; J gene: TRBJ1-4; clone size: NA; V gene: TRBV10-3
CDR3 DNA: TGTGCCAGCGGGGGGGACAGGGGACCGGGTGGCTACACCTTC; CDR3 protein: CASGGDRGPGGYTF; D gene: TRBD1; J gene: TRBJ1-2; clone size: NA; V gene: TRBV2
CDR3 DNA: TGTGCCAGCAGGACGACAGGGATGGGCGAAAAACTGTTTTTT; CDR3 protein: CASRTTGMGEKLFF; D gene: TRBD1; J gene: TRBJ1-4; clone size: NA; V gene: TRBV2
CDR3 DNA: TGTGCCAGCAGCTTTACCTCCGGGAGCCCCTATGGCGGGGAGCTGTTTTTT; CDR3 protein: CASSFTSGSPYGGELFF; D gene: NA; J gene: TRBJ2-2; clone size: NA; V gene: TRBV7-2
CDR3 DNA: TGTGCCAGCAGCCCGTTTCAGGGGGCAGGGGAAAAACTGTTTTTT; CDR3 protein: CASSPFQGAGEKLFF; D gene: TRBD1; J gene: TRBJ1-4; clone size: NA; V gene: TRBV3-1/TRBV3-2
CDR3 DNA: TGTGCCAGCAGCCACCGGAGGGGTGGAGAGACCCAGTACTTC; CDR3 protein: CASSHRRGGETQYF; D gene: NA; J gene: TRBJ2-5; clone size: NA; V gene: TRBV27
CDR3 DNA: TGTGCCAGCAGCCCTCAGACAACTGGAAACACCATATATTTT; CDR3 protein: CASSPQTTGNTIYF; D gene: NA; J gene: TRBJ1-3; clone size: NA; V gene: TRBV4-2